This TCR beta chain was identified in a study of post-analysis software for immune sequencing data. Libraries were made from TCR beta cDNA, and they carried unique molecular identifiers. A single record per CDR3 protein comes from TCRdb applying MiXCR to the PCR reads. This sample yields about 810,000 distinct CDR3 sequences, of which around 50% are seen a single time; around 4.5% belongs to the top ten. As for this clonotype: The antigen is unknown. The junction and the germline gene differ at one end; a read error may be behind it.

This CDR3 is built from 14 residues. Germline CDR1 and CDR2: MNHEY and SVGAGI. General observations from the study: The five TRBV segments detected at higher frequency in patients than in controls included TRBV5-6, TRBV5-1 and TRBV20-1.

This chain connects TRBV6-5 to TRBJ2-5; D gene ambiguous. Sequenced material: blood. The origin of this receptor is a girl aged 10 to 17 with multiple sclerosis. The CDR3 DNA reads TGTGCCAGCAGTTTTACTCGGTGGGCAGAGACCCGGTACTTC. Amino acid sequence: CASSFTRWAETRYF.